This TCR beta chain was recorded in a study of patients and donors after allogeneic stem cell transplantation. This clonotype has just a few counts. CDR3 length: 13 residues. Trimming took off 8 bases at V and 1 base at J, with 8 bases between the two ends. The germline CDR1 and CDR2 sequences are MNHNS and SASEGT. TCRdb passed the RT-PCR reads through MiXCR, listing each CDR3 protein once. The repertoire holds about a million distinct CDR3 sequences, with over 15% as singletons. This receptor was identified in a human donor who was either an allogeneic HSCT recipient or a stem cell or donor lymphocyte infusion donor (not recorded which). It is not recorded whose cells these are; they may come from a transplant donor. Input material: blood, either unsorted or a sorted T cell fraction (not recorded which). This chain links TRBV6-1 with TRBJ2-2; no clear D gene. CDR3 in DNA: TGTGCCAGCCTCGCAGTGAACACCGGGGAGCTGTTTTTT. Translating it yields CASLAVNTGELFF.